These 25 T cell receptor beta chains share one sample of origin, sequenced in a study of blood T cell repertoires in COVID-19 (dated by TCRdb to about 2020). The library was obtained by the immunoSEQ multiplex PCR assay. The source is immuneACCESS, and TCRdb retained only in-frame sequences with V and J called. Part of the clones is not carried over; for the studies checked, unresolved V genes explain less than half of this, and the remainder is unexplained. For this sample there are fewer than 75,000 clones; about 90% appear just once. About 6.3% of the sample comes from the top ten. Sequencing was performed on peripheral blood. These receptors came from a man in his 60s with active or convalescent COVID-19.

V is TRBV3-1 (or the pseudogene TRBV3-2) and J is TRBJ2-5; D might be TRBD2 (6 bases). The length of the CDR3 is 19 residues. With 0 bases removed from V and 5 bases from J, the gap between germline ends came to 25 bases. In germline, CDR1 is LGHDT, CDR2 YNNKEL (reference sequence). CDR3 loop: CASSQESQGVSGDRETQYF. CDR3 DNA: TGTGCCAGCAGCCAAGAGTCTCAAGGAGTTTCGGGGGACCGGGAGACCCAGTACTTC.

The chain uses TRBV20-1 and TRBJ1-5; TRBD1 might be the D (5 bases). V was pared by 6 bases and J by 11 bases, with 14 bases between. Germline V lookup: CDR1 DFQATT, CDR2 SNEGSKA (reference sequence). The CDR3 has 11 amino acids. The CDR3 here is CSANPGGAQHF. The CDR3 nucleotides read TGCAGTGCAAATCCGGGGGGAGCCCAGCATTTT.

The chain recombines TRBV5-8 with TRBJ1-6; no definite D call. The CDR3 runs to 17 residues. Germline CDR1 SGHTS, CDR2 YDEGEE. Trimming took 0 bases from V and 0 from J, leaving 10 bases between them. CDR3 protein: CASSLVEGGSYNSPLHF. CDR3 nucleotides: TGTGCCAGCAGCTTGGTGGAGGGAGGCTCCTATAATTCACCCCTCCACTTT. The entire variable domain, with the rest obtained from reference TRBV5-8 and TRBJ1-6, is as follows: EAGVTQSPTHLIKTRGQQATLRCSPISGHTSVYWYQQALGLGLQFLLWYDEGEERNRGNFPPRFSGRQFPNYSSELNVNALELEDSALYLCASSLVEGGSYNSPLHFGNGTRLTVT.

This rearrangement joins TRBV7-8 to TRBJ1-1; D remains unclear. CDR1 and CDR2 from the germline V gene are SGHVS and FQNEAQ. The V end lost 2 bases, the J end lost 5 bases, and 9 bases lay between the germline ends. This CDR3 is built from 13 residues. CDR3 in amino acids: CASSLMSGTEAFF. For the CDR3, the DNA is TGTGCCAGCAGCTTAATGTCGGGGACTGAAGCTTTCTTT.

In this sample, this clone turned up once. Other DNA variants within this sample encode the same CDR3. The rearrangement uses TRBV18 and TRBJ1-1, with D possibly being TRBD1 (5 bases). CDR1 is KGHSH, CDR2 LQKENI, per germline. V lost 3 bases, J lost 0 bases, and 8 bases lay in between. The CDR3 spans 14 residues. The DNA of the CDR3 is TGTGCCAGCTCACCTCAGGGCATGAACACTGAAGCTTTCTTT. This codes for CASSPQGMNTEAFF.

V and J are TRBV27 and TRBJ1-5; D unresolved. CDR3 size: 17 residues. V was pared by 6 bases and J by 0 bases, with 18 bases between. Germline V CDR1 and CDR2: MNHEY, SMNVEV (reference sequence). The CDR3 spells CASRHIPVADSNQPQHF. CDR3 bases: TGTGCCAGCAGACATATTCCCGTCGCGGATAGCAATCAGCCCCAGCATTTT.

The chain uses TRBV18 and TRBJ2-7, with 9 bases that match TRBD2. Unmatched junction bases numbered 5, after V lost 4 bases and J lost 1 base. The CDR3 has 15 amino acids. Looked up from germline, CDR1 is KGHSH and CDR2 is LQKENI. The CDR3 region is CASSQPGLASYEQYF. The DNA for the CDR3 is TGTGCCAGCTCACAACCGGGACTAGCATCCTACGAGCAGTACTTC.

The CDR3 spells CASSAPGQITEQFF. In nucleotides, the CDR3 is TGTGCCAGCAGCGCACCGGGACAGATAACCGAGCAGTTCTTC. The chain uses TRBV9 and TRBJ2-1; 7 bases align to TRBD1. Trimming removed 3 bases from V and 10 bases from J; junction bases left unmatched: 10. Germline values: CDR1 SGDLS, CDR2 YYNGEE. CDR3 length: 14 residues.

This chain connects TRBV4-1 to TRBJ1-4; D is unresolved. The germline CDR1 and CDR2 sequences are MGHRA and YSYEKL. CDR3 size: 16 residues. V was trimmed by 2 bases and J by 7 bases, leaving 17 bases between them. CDR3 amino acids: CASSQLGRGRGEKLFF. The CDR3 coding sequence is TGCGCCAGCAGCCAACTTGGGAGAGGGCGCGGTGAAAAACTGTTTTTT.

The chain is built from TRBV18 and TRBJ1-3; D may be TRBD1 (6 bases). Germline V lookup: CDR1 KGHSH, CDR2 LQKENI. The V gene lost 3 bases and the J gene lost 3 bases, with 12 bases spanning the gap. This CDR3 is built from 15 residues. For the CDR3, the DNA is TGTGCCAGCTCACCCGAGACAGGAGGTGGAAACACCATATATTTT. Its translation is CASSPETGGGNTIYF.

The chain links TRBV18 to TRBJ1-1, with a tentative D call TRBD1 (6 bases). Deletions cut 3 bases from V and 1 base from J, with 12 bases between. The CDR3 loop spans 15 amino acids. CDR1 and CDR2 from the germline V gene are KGHSH and LQKENI. The CDR3 nucleotides are TGTGCCAGCTCACCTCCAGACAGGCAGAACACTGAAGCTTTCTTT. This encodes CASSPPDRQNTEAFF.

This clone was detected only once. The chain has TRBV28 and TRBJ1-1; D perhaps matches TRBD1 (5 bases). This CDR3 comprises 17 residues. Germline loops: CDR1 MDHEN, CDR2 SYDVKM. The V end was cut by 2 bases, the J end by 2 bases, with 18 bases between. In DNA, the CDR3 is TGTGCCAGCAGTTTAACAGGCAGGGCCCCCTCAAACACTGAAGCTTTCTTT. Translated, it gives CASSLTGRAPSNTEAFF.

This chain uses TRBV29-1 with TRBJ2-4; D is ambiguous. Germline V gene sequence: CDR1 SQVTM, CDR2 ANQGSEA. The CDR3 has 15 residues. The ends were cut back, 7 bases at V and 0 bases at J, with 16 bases in the middle. The CDR3 coding sequence is TGCAGCGCCGCCGGTGATGCACTAGCCAAAAACATTCAGTACTTC. Protein sequence: CSAAGDALAKNIQYF.

Only a few counts were recorded for this clone. The chain carries TRBV3-1 (or the pseudogene TRBV3-2) and TRBJ2-5, with TRBD2 matching 14 bases. The CDR3 covers 16 residues. Germline CDR1 reads LGHDT; CDR2 reads YNNKEL (reference sequence). V was pared by 4 bases and J by 0 bases, with 1 base of the junction left unmatched. The CDR3 DNA sequence: TGTGCCAGCAGCCGGACTAGCGGGGGGAACCAAGAGACCCAGTACTTC. Its translation is CASSRTSGGNQETQYF.

This clone was counted only a few times. The rearrangement joins TRBV7-9 to TRBJ2-1; unclear D gene. Germline V gene sequence: CDR1 SEHNR, CDR2 FQNEAQ (reference sequence). This CDR3 has 15 amino acids. Deletions cut 2 bases from V and 5 bases from J, with 13 bases between. The CDR3 protein is CASSLSILTHNEQFF. DNA of the CDR3: TGTGCCAGCAGCTTATCCATACTCACGCACAATGAGCAGTTCTTC.

This clone occurred once. The chain joins TRBV5-1 to TRBJ2-2; D gene unclear. V was clipped by 4 bases and J by 0 bases, with 7 bases between them. Germline V gives CDR1 SGHRS, CDR2 YFSETQ. The CDR3 covers 14 residues. The CDR3 sequence: CASSPRTNTGELFF. Written as DNA, the CDR3 is TGCGCCAGCAGCCCTAGGACGAACACCGGGGAGCTGTTTTTT.

The chain uses TRBV27 and TRBJ1-2; a possible D gene is TRBD1 (5 bases). The CDR3 is 13 residues long. V lost 2 bases, J lost 5 bases, and 9 bases lay in between. CDR1 and CDR2 (germline): MNHEY, SMNVEV (reference sequence). The CDR3 nucleotides read TGTGCCAGCAGTTTAGCGGGGACTTATGGCTACACCTTC. Translation: CASSLAGTYGYTF.

The CDR3 is CASSLRTGGSTEAFF. The CDR3 nucleotides are TGTGCCAGCAGCTTACGGACAGGAGGAAGCACTGAAGCTTTCTTT. The rearrangement uses TRBV7-9 and TRBJ1-1; 7 bases are shared with TRBD1. Germline CDR1 SEHNR, CDR2 FQNEAQ (reference sequence). There are 15 residues in the CDR3. Trimming removed 2 bases from V and 4 bases from J; junction bases left unmatched: 7.

The chain joins TRBV6-6 to TRBJ1-4; 7 bases map to TRBD1. From germline, CDR1 is MNHNY and CDR2 SVGAGI (reference sequence). J was trimmed by 2 bases and V by 2 bases; bases with no gene match: 2. This CDR3 has 15 residues. The CDR3 sequence is CASSYKGATNEKLFF. CDR3 coding DNA: TGTGCCAGCAGTTACAAGGGGGCGACTAATGAAAAACTGTTTTTT.

The chain recombines TRBV6-5 with TRBJ1-2; 12 bases are a match to TRBD1. The germline gives CDR1 MNHEY, CDR2 SVGAGI. Losses at the gene ends were 6 bases for V and 5 bases for J; bases not matched to a gene: 7. There are 15 residues in the CDR3. Here the CDR3 DNA reads TGTGCCAGCAGGGGGACAGGGGGCGACAAGTATGGCTACACCTTC. It translates to CASRGTGGDKYGYTF.

The rearrangement links TRBV5-4 to TRBJ1-4; 7 nucleotides line up with TRBD1. The trim removed 5 bases at V and 0 bases at J, leaving 4 bases unmatched. The germline CDR1 and CDR2 sequences are SGHNT and YYREEE (reference sequence). The CDR3 extends over 15 amino acids. The CDR3: CASRNRGSTNEKLFF. As DNA, the CDR3 is TGTGCCAGCAGGAACAGGGGCTCAACTAATGAAAAACTGTTTTTT.

The table lists this clone with a few counts. J is TRBJ2-3 and V is TRBV24-1; TRBD2 is a possible D gene (6 bases). Germline CDR1 reads KGHDR; CDR2 reads SFDVKD. Trimming shortened V by 8 bases and J by 6 bases, and 11 bases separated the two germline ends. The CDR3 spans 12 residues. CDR3 loop: CATTESGDTQYF. The CDR3 DNA reads TGTGCCACCACGGAGAGCGGGGATACGCAGTATTTT.

V is TRBV7-2 and J is TRBJ1-5, with 7 bases matching TRBD1. Germline CDR1 SGHTA, CDR2 FQGNSA. The length of the CDR3 is 19 residues. J gave up 0 bases and V 1 base, and 12 bases lay outside the gene matches. This CDR3 is CASSLELTGFDPSNQPQHF. The CDR3 DNA sequence: TGTGCCAGCAGCTTAGAACTGACAGGGTTCGACCCTAGCAATCAGCCCCAGCATTTT. The complete variable domain, with remaining parts taken from reference TRBV7-2 and TRBJ1-5, reads GAGVSQSPSNKVTEKGKDVELRCDPISGHTALYWYRQSLGQGLEFLIYFQGNSAPDKSGLPSDRFSAERTGGSVSTLTIQRTQQEDSAVYLCASSLELTGFDPSNQPQHFGDGTRLSIL.

The genes are TRBV5-1 and TRBJ2-3; 9 bases match TRBD2. The CDR3 has 16 amino acids. CDR1 is SGHRS, CDR2 YFSETQ, per germline. Trimming removed 4 bases from V and 6 bases from J; junction bases left unmatched: 12. CDR3 residues: CASSPPGLALRDTQYF. The CDR3 DNA reads as TGCGCCAGCAGCCCCCCGGGACTAGCTCTCAGGGATACGCAGTATTTT.

This clone appeared once. This chain joins TRBV29-1 and TRBJ2-2; TRBD2 agrees at 8 bases. V dropped 5 bases and J dropped 4; count of bases not matched to a gene: 6. This CDR3 has 14 residues. Germline-derived CDR1 and CDR2 are SQVTM and ANQGSEA. The CDR3 loop reads CSVTGGASTGELFF. The CDR3 region has the DNA TGCAGCGTTACCGGGGGGGCCAGCACCGGGGAGCTGTTTTTT.